The table lists the clone carrying this T cell receptor (beta chain) with many counts. Its antigen is not known. The source of the sample is a study of metastatic and nonmetastatic thyroid tumors. Study overall: Malignant and benign thyroid patients had repertoires compared in peripheral blood and tumor or nodule tissue.

No patient had received any treatment before thyroid surgery. This CDR3 is built from 13 residues. The germline CDR1 and CDR2 sequences are MRHNA and SNTAGT. Trimming removed 6 bases from V and 8 bases from J; junction bases left unmatched: 5. Study-level results: As reported, TCR beta diversity in blood and tumor was significantly higher in malignant thyroid tumors than in benign nodules.

In the original processing: Differences in CDR3 between clinicopathological groups were drawn on to build a classifier intended to discriminate distant-metastatic papillary thyroid cancer patients. TCRdb re-analyzed the PCR reads through MiXCR. TCRdb, rather than the study authors, made the V and J calls. The sample records 70,000 or so clones, approximately 14% being singletons. The chain has TRBV6-4 and TRBJ1-2, with TRBD1 identical over 11 bases. The sample taken for sequencing was blood. This sequence originates from a male donor with papillary thyroid cancer or a benign thyroid nodule (not recorded which). Some clones in this sample may be carry-over from other donors' samples. The CDR3 sequence: CASRGQGVGGYTF. CDR3 DNA: TGTGCCAGCAGGGGACAGGGGGTCGGGGGCTACACCTTC.